The present T cell receptor (beta chain) was sequenced within a study of cytomegalovirus exposure and HLA in healthy donors. On the study more broadly: An early data release held approximately 80 million unique TCRs from HLA-typed donors. Whole-study results and caveats: According to reports, the classifier identified cytomegalovirus status with high specificity and sensitivity. From TCR beta sequences, most subjects' HLA-A and HLA-B alleles were reportedly predicted accurately.

The germline V gene encodes CDR1 SGDLS and CDR2 YYNGEE. The CDR3 has 14 residues. Trimming took 3 bases from V and 2 from J; bases not matched to a gene: 4. As concerns this clone: What it recognizes is unknown.

The study ran its PCR with 60 Vbeta and 13 Jbeta primers. Repertoires were generated with immunoSEQ multiplex PCR, while TCRdb's copy carries only in-frame clones and drops some. Of 70,000 to 95,000 clones in the sample, around 76% were seen once. The chain has TRBV9 and TRBJ2-5; 7 nucleotides align to TRBD2. Sequencing used PBMCs. This sequence was found in a man aged 30 to 45 in good health and CMV-seropositive. The CDR3 here is CASSATAGQETQYF. As DNA, the CDR3 is TGTGCCAGCAGCGCCACAGCGGGGCAAGAGACCCAGTACTTC.